A selection of T cell receptor beta chains follows, all from one sample in a study of CXCR3-negative and CXCR3-positive naive CD8 T cells. TCRdb re-called the 5' RACE reads and gives one entry per CDR3 protein, without DNA. Its table lists around 150,000 distinct CDR3 sequences. Material: naive CXCR3+ CD8+ T cells from blood. These receptors were taken from a human donor in good health. Some clones in this sample may be carry-over from other donors' samples. Each CDR3 is given with its conserved first and last residue.

CDR3 protein,J gene,V gene
CASLEQVANTGELFF,TRBJ2-2,TRBV28
CASSLIQGEQFF,TRBJ2-1,TRBV14
CASSFDIRQPQHF,TRBJ1-5,TRBV28
CASSQEPTGGVASGANVLTF,TRBJ2-6,TRBV4-1
CSARDYIGGNTEAFF,TRBJ1-1,TRBV20-1
CASRGFLAGGPKEETQYF,TRBJ2-5,TRBV25-1
CASSSQGADLATYEQYF,TRBJ2-7,TRBV11-2
CASSATGTGPSYEQYF,TRBJ2-7,TRBV28
CASSLVIGQSFAPSSYNEQFF,TRBJ2-1,TRBV7-9
CASSQGKAPSEDEAFF,TRBJ1-1,TRBV14
CASSLTGFGGSNEKLFF,TRBJ1-4,TRBV9
CASRGLISTGELFF,TRBJ2-2,TRBV7-3
CSVGLAGGPGTDTQYF,TRBJ2-3,TRBV29-1
CASSLVGSGETQYF,TRBJ2-5,TRBV28
CASSYDRNEQYF,TRBJ2-7,TRBV28
CATGELYNEQFF,TRBJ2-1,TRBV6-5
CASRPWTGAPHGYTF,TRBJ1-2,TRBV28
CSARAIRDYSYEQYF,TRBJ2-7,TRBV20-1
CATSRDWISNEQFF,TRBJ2-1,TRBV15
CASSEGTVGTEAFF,TRBJ1-1,TRBV9
CSVRERDKPYEQYF,TRBJ2-7,TRBV29-1
CASSFPSGGELFF,TRBJ2-2,TRBV5-5
CASSPGHLHYEQYF,TRBJ2-7,TRBV9
CAISEPRGTSGTGEQFF,TRBJ2-1,TRBV10-3
CAKPDAGTSGLWEQYF,TRBJ2-7,TRBV21-1
CASSLRAGKNNEQFF,TRBJ2-1,TRBV4-2
CASSAGLAAYEQYF,TRBJ2-7,TRBV7-2
CSVEDVPVLAAYNEQFF,TRBJ2-1,TRBV29-1
CASSSPGQGSHEQYF,TRBJ2-7,TRBV28
CASSRQGGPYEQYF,TRBJ2-7,TRBV6-5
CASSVGWGNMVSEAFF,TRBJ1-1,TRBV9
CATSRDQWDIGSPLHF,TRBJ1-6,TRBV15
CASSPGGVYYGYTF,TRBJ1-2,TRBV12-3/TRBV12-4
CASSRDRYYEQYF,TRBJ2-7,TRBV27
CSVSTNRERGYTF,TRBJ1-2,TRBV29-1
CASSLTGLDDEQFF,TRBJ2-1,TRBV5-6
CASSLTLAGVYEQYF,TRBJ2-7,TRBV28
CASSIWGQSTDTQYF,TRBJ2-3,TRBV19
CSYTGTSVRGRGYEQYF,TRBJ2-7,TRBV29-1
CSAPVYLGRTDTQYF,TRBJ2-3,TRBV20-1
CASSVGTSGGEDTQYF,TRBJ2-3,TRBV5-5
CSASDPVTGYFETQYF,TRBJ2-5,TRBV20-1
CASSQDMGRAYEQYF,TRBJ2-7,TRBV4-3
CASSNRDRDEKLFF,TRBJ1-4,TRBV11-1
CASSPSSYIQETQYF,TRBJ2-5,TRBV12-3/TRBV12-4
CASRFSGTGWYEQYF,TRBJ2-7,TRBV7-2
CASSQDRTSGANVLTF,TRBJ2-6,TRBV4-3
CASSYSRISMNTEAFF,TRBJ1-1,TRBV19
CSVPDTTGGWATNEKLFF,TRBJ1-4,TRBV29-1
CASSQDRNDNEQCF,TRBJ2-1,TRBV4-1
CASSTSGTIGYGYTF,TRBJ1-2,TRBV4-1
CASSLVSGIEQFF,TRBJ2-1,TRBV7-9
CASSALGGSYNEQFF,TRBJ2-1,TRBV5-1
CASSSLAGGGETQYF,TRBJ2-5,TRBV27
CASSYDVDVATSSNQGYNEQFF,TRBJ2-1,TRBV6-2/TRBV6-3
CASSPTSGGAHEQYF,TRBJ2-7,TRBV12-3/TRBV12-4
CASRGDTGGAPGTGELFF,TRBJ2-2,TRBV11-2
CASKTGTNEAFF,TRBJ1-1,TRBV7-9
CASSSSPDILNTEAFF,TRBJ1-1,TRBV7-9